One sample yielded the 25 T cell receptor beta chains listed below, sequenced in a study of beta chain features in type 1 diabetes. As every portion of the isolated RNA was reverse transcribed, the sequencing read expressed TCRB transcripts. TCRdb's copy holds only in-frame clones and misses some; the assay was immunoSEQ multiplex PCR. The profile shows 150,000 to 160,000 clones, 11% of them singletons. Material: central memory CD4+ T cells from blood. Receptors were obtained from a man younger than 35 in good health.

In this sample, this clone turned up a few times. As DNA, the CDR3 is TGTGCCAGCAGCGTAGAAGAGGGGGCAAGACGTTCACCCCTCCACTTT. Its protein is CASSVEEGARRSPLHF. The V and J genes are TRBV9 and TRBJ1-6; 7 bases map to TRBD1. The V gene's germline CDR1 is SGDLS and CDR2 YYNGEE. Trimming removed 0 bases from V and 9 bases from J; junction bases left unmatched: 9. This CDR3 is built from 16 residues.

This clone was detected a few times. Distinct nucleotide sequences in the sample also encode this CDR3. This chain links TRBV5-1 with TRBJ2-5; D call uncertain. Germline V gene lookup returns CDR1 SGHRS and CDR2 YFSETQ. The CDR3 is made up of 12 amino acids. V gave up 2 bases and J gave up 5 bases, with 7 bases separating them. The CDR3 sequence is CASSFDRETQYF. For the CDR3, the DNA is TGCGCCAGCAGCTTCGATCGGGAGACCCAGTACTTC. Full variable domain (missing parts from reference TRBV5-1 and TRBJ2-5): KAGVTQTPRYLIKTRGQQVTLSCSPISGHRSVSWYQQTPGQGLQFLFEYFSETQRNKGNFPGRFSGRQFSNSRSEMNVSTLELGDSALYLCASSFDRETQYFGPGTRLLVL.

This clone appeared a few times. V and J are TRBV10-3 and TRBJ2-1; tentatively, D is TRBD2 (5 bases). V gave up 2 bases and J gave up 4 bases, with 12 bases separating them. The CDR3 consists of 15 residues. Germline lookup yields CDR1 ENHRY and CDR2 SYGVKD. CDR3 in DNA: TGTGCCATCAGTGAGCCCGGGGTCCTTTACAATGAGCAGTTCTTC. Its protein product is CAISEPGVLYNEQFF.

In DNA form, the CDR3 reads TGTGCCAGCAGCCTTAGAAGGGACAGGGAAAGCTCTGGGGCCAACGTCCTGACTTTC. The encoded protein is CASSLRRDRESSGANVLTF. The chain links TRBV7-9 to TRBJ2-6, with 9 positions matching TRBD1. CDR1 SEHNR and CDR2 FQNEAQ come from the germline V gene (reference sequence). This CDR3 spans 19 amino acids. V trimming: 5 bases; J trimming: 0 bases; junction bases outside the gene matches: 11.

A few counts support this clone. J is TRBJ2-5 and V is TRBV10-3, with TRBD2 identical over 11 bases. J lost 4 bases, V lost 2 bases, and 6 bases had no gene match. This CDR3 contains 16 residues. Germline assignment: CDR1 ENHRY and CDR2 SYGVKD. The CDR3 sequence: CAISERLAGLGETQYF. CDR3 bases: TGTGCCATCAGTGAGAGACTAGCGGGGCTGGGAGAGACCCAGTACTTC.

The chain carries TRBV9 and TRBJ2-7; 7 bases map to TRBD1. The CDR3 consists of 14 residues. Germline V gives CDR1 SGDLS, CDR2 YYNGEE. V dropped 4 bases and J dropped 2; count of bases not matched to a gene: 6. CDR3 region: CASSTRDSTYEQYF. The CDR3, as DNA: TGTGCCAGCAGCACCCGGGACAGTACCTACGAGCAGTACTTC.

The CDR3 spells CASSSPGGPLIEQYF. The DNA for the CDR3 is TGTGCCAGCAGCTCCCCAGGGGGGCCTCTTATCGAGCAGTACTTC. The V gene is TRBV9, the J gene TRBJ2-7; D perhaps matches TRBD1 (7 bases). The CDR3 has 15 amino acids. CDR1 is SGDLS, CDR2 YYNGEE, per germline. Trimming stripped 4 bases from V and 6 bases from J, with 20 bases between.

This sequence joins TRBV9 and TRBJ2-3, with 10 positions matching TRBD1. With 4 bases clipped from V and 2 bases from J, the junction kept 7 bases outside the gene matches. CDR3 size: 16 residues. Germline V gene sequence: CDR1 SGDLS, CDR2 YYNGEE. CDR3 DNA sequence: TGTGCCAGCAGCCCGCGACAGGGGGCCCCCACAGATACGCAGTATTTT. The encoded protein is CASSPRQGAPTDTQYF.

This clone has only a few counts. The chain employs TRBV19 and TRBJ2-1, with 10 positions matching TRBD1. The CDR3 covers 16 residues. Trimming took 3 bases from V and 6 from J; bases not matched to a gene: 8. In germline, CDR1 is LNHDA, CDR2 SQIVND (reference sequence). The chain's CDR3 is CASSMRPGQGCNEQFF. The CDR3 bases are TGTGCCAGTAGTATGCGACCGGGACAGGGGTGCAATGAGCAGTTCTTC. The whole variable domain, remainder taken from reference TRBV19 and TRBJ2-1, is DGGITQSPKYLFRKEGQNVTLSCEQNLNHDAMYWYRQDPGQGLRLIYYSQIVNDFQKGDIAEGYSVSREKKESFPLTVTSAQKNPTAFYLCASSMRPGQGCNEQFFGPGTRLTVL.

This clone has a count of ten or more. The DNA of the CDR3 is TGTGCCAGCAGCCAACGCCCTGGACTAGCGGACTACAATGAGCAGTTCTTC. This translates into CASSQRPGLADYNEQFF. J is TRBJ2-1 and V is TRBV7-2; TRBD2 matches at 10 bases. The J segment lost 3 bases and the V segment lost 5 bases, leaving 10 bases of the junction unmatched. This CDR3 is 17 amino acids long. CDR1 is SGHTA and CDR2 is FQGNSA in the germline V gene.

On this clone: Other nucleotide sequences in the sample specify the same CDR3. V usage is TRBV18 and J usage is TRBJ2-3; D is ambiguous. CDR3 length: 12 residues. V lost 1 base to trimming and J lost 1 base, with 0 bases between them. CDR1 and CDR2 from the germline V gene are KGHSH and LQKENI. The CDR3 DNA is TGTGCCAGCTCACCACGCACAGATACGCAGTATTTT. Translation gives CASSPRTDTQYF.

The rearrangement uses TRBV18 and TRBJ2-5; D may be TRBD1 or TRBD2 (5 bases each). V was clipped by 6 bases and J by 4 bases, with 18 bases between them. The CDR3 extends over 15 amino acids. The germline CDR1 and CDR2 sequences are KGHSH and LQKENI. The CDR3 DNA follows: TGTGCCAGCTCCCCCGGTGAGGGGAAATCAGAGACCCAGTACTTC. Protein product: CASSPGEGKSETQYF.

A word on this clone: The same CDR3 can be traced to other DNA sequences in this sample. This chain connects TRBV7-9 to TRBJ1-2; D is unclear. V lost 0 bases to trimming and J lost 5 bases, with 7 bases between them. The CDR3 sequence is 13 residues long. Germline V CDR1 and CDR2: SEHNR, FQNEAQ (reference sequence). CDR3 in DNA: TGTGCCAGCAGCTTAGCTCGGGATTATGGCTACACCTTC. It codes for CASSLARDYGYTF.

This clone was recorded a few times. The V call is TRBV4-3, the J call TRBJ2-5, with a weak D call TRBD1 (5 bases). With 0 bases removed from V and 4 bases from J, the gap between germline ends came to 12 bases. The CDR3 contains 15 residues. Germline CDR1 reads LGHNA; CDR2 reads YSLEER. The CDR3 coding sequence is TGCGCCAGCAGCCAAGAACCAGGGCGCCTAGAGACCCAGTACTTC. This translates into CASSQEPGRLETQYF.

The chain combines TRBV6-6 with TRBJ2-3; 8 bases are shared with TRBD1. The CDR3 extends over 16 amino acids. The V gene's germline CDR1 is MNHNY and CDR2 SVGAGI (reference sequence). The V gene end was trimmed by 8 bases and the J gene end by 4 bases; junction bases not matched to a gene: 14. As DNA, the CDR3 is TGTGCCAGCGAGCGGCACTCAGGGGGCTACTCAGATACGCAGTATTTT. Translation: CASERHSGGYSDTQYF.

CDR3 DNA: TGTGCCAGCAGCTCGTCATGGACAGGGAGGGGAAAGACCCAGTACTTC. Residues: CASSSSWTGRGKTQYF. V gene TRBV5-4 combines with J gene TRBJ2-5; a possible D gene is TRBD1 (8 bases). Per germline, CDR1 SGHNT and CDR2 YYREEE (reference sequence). The length of the CDR3 is 16 residues. Trimming pared 3 bases from V and 6 bases from J, leaving 21 bases between.

This clone was detected a few times. The genes are TRBV11-2 and TRBJ2-3; 9 bases are shared with TRBD1. The CDR3 length is 15 residues. The V gene end was trimmed by 5 bases and the J gene end by 1 base; junction bases not matched to a gene: 4. Germline CDR1 SGHAT, CDR2 FQNNGV. CDR3 nucleotide sequence: TGTGCCAGCAGCCGGGACAGGGACCGCACAGATACGCAGTATTTT. Protein: CASSRDRDRTDTQYF.

V is TRBV29-1 and J is TRBJ2-2; 9 nucleotides line up with TRBD1. With 7 bases clipped from V and 5 bases from J, the junction kept 8 bases outside the gene matches. The CDR3 length is 14 residues. CDR1 and CDR2 from the germline V gene are SQVTM and ANQGSEA. The CDR3 region has the DNA TGCAGCGGGGCCGGGACAGGGTTGACCGGGGAGCTGTTTTTT. Amino acids: CSGAGTGLTGELFF.

The chain joins TRBV25-1 to TRBJ2-1; 10 bases align to TRBD2. The junction had 8 bases not matched to a gene; V was cut back by 6 bases and J by 6 bases. The CDR3 loop spans 15 amino acids. The V gene's germline CDR1 is MGHDK and CDR2 SYGVNS. This chain's CDR3 is CASRTSGQGFNEQFF. The CDR3 coding sequence is TGTGCCAGCAGGACTAGCGGGCAGGGGTTCAATGAGCAGTTCTTC.

The V call is TRBV19, the J call TRBJ2-3; D is undetermined. The germline V gene encodes CDR1 LNHDA and CDR2 SQIVND (reference sequence). The V and J ends lost 3 bases and 8 bases respectively, with 6 bases between them. This CDR3 region has 11 residues. CDR3 DNA: TGTGCCAGTAGTATCCGGGCTACGCAGTATTTT. It translates to CASSIRATQYF.

This clone has a handful of counts. V gene TRBV28 combines with J gene TRBJ1-1; the match to TRBD1 covers 8 bases. CDR3 size: 15 residues. In germline, CDR1 is MDHEN, CDR2 SYDVKM. V lost 6 bases and J lost 4; bases outside the gene matches: 10. The CDR3 DNA reads TGTGCCAGCAGCCTCCGACAGGGGAAGGGCACTGAAGCTTTCTTT. It encodes CASSLRQGKGTEAFF.

CDR3 sequence: CASSRTGTGNVEQFF. CDR3 coding DNA: TGTGCCAGCAGCCGTACCGGGACAGGGAATGTTGAGCAGTTCTTC. V and J are TRBV5-4 and TRBJ2-1, with 9 bases aligning to TRBD1. This CDR3 has 15 amino acids. V lost 4 bases and J lost 9; bases outside the gene matches: 11. Germline V gene lookup returns CDR1 SGHNT and CDR2 YYREEE (reference sequence).

This clone was observed a handful of times. This sequence joins TRBV5-1 and TRBJ2-5; D uncertain. This CDR3 is 14 amino acids long. V lost 4 bases and J lost 1, with 11 bases in between. Germline V gives CDR1 SGHRS, CDR2 YFSETQ. CDR3 sequence reads: CASSVQVGQETQYF. The CDR3 DNA reads TGCGCCAGCAGCGTGCAGGTCGGCCAAGAGACCCAGTACTTC.

V is TRBV5-6 and J is TRBJ2-7; D remains ambiguous. Trimming removed 0 bases at V and 8 bases at J, with 12 bases between. Per the germline V gene, CDR1 is SGHDT and CDR2 is YYEEEE. The CDR3 has 13 residues. CDR3 residues: CASSLDSRAKQYF. CDR3 in DNA: TGTGCCAGCAGCTTGGACTCTAGGGCGAAGCAGTACTTC. Filled out from reference TRBV5-6 and TRBJ2-7, the complete variable domain reads DAGVTQSPTHLIKTRGQQVTLRCSPKSGHDTVSWYQQALGQGPQFIFQYYEEEERQRGNFPDRFSGHQFPNYSSELNVNALLLGDSALYLCASSLDSRAKQYFGPGTRLTVT.

The rearrangement uses TRBV14 and TRBJ2-5; D gene uncertain. This CDR3 comprises 14 residues. Germline CDR1 SGHDN, CDR2 FVKESK. The V gene lost 0 bases and the J gene lost 4 bases, with 9 bases spanning the gap. CDR3 amino acids: CASSQERRLETQYF. The CDR3 DNA reads TGTGCCAGCAGCCAAGAACGAAGGTTAGAGACCCAGTACTTC.